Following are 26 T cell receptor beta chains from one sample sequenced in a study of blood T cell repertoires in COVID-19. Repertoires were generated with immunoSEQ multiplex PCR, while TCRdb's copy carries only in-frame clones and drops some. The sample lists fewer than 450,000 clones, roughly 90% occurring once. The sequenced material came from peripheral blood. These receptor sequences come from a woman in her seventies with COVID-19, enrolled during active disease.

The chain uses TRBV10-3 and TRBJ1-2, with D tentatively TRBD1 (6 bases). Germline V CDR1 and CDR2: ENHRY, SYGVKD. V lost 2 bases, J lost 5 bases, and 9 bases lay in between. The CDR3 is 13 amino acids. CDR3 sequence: CAISEGQPYGYTF. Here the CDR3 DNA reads TGTGCCATCAGTGAGGGACAGCCTTATGGCTACACCTTC.

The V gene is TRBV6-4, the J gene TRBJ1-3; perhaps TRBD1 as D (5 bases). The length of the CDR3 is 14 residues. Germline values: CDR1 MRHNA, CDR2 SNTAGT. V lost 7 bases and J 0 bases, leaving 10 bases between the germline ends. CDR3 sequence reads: CASKMTASGNTIYF. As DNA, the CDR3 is TGTGCCAGCAAAATGACAGCCTCTGGAAACACCATATATTTT.

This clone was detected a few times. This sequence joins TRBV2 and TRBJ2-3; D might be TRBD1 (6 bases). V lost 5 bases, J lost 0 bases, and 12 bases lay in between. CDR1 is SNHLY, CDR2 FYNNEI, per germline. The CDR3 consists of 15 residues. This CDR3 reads CASSPRGYSTDTQYF. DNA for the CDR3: TGTGCCAGCAGTCCCAGGGGATACAGCACAGATACGCAGTATTTT.

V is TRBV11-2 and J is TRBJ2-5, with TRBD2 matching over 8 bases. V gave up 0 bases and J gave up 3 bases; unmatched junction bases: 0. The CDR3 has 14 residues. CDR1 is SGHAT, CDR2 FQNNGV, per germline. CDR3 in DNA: TGTGCCAGCAGCTTAGAACTAGCGGAAGAGACCCAGTACTTC. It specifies CASSLELAEETQYF.

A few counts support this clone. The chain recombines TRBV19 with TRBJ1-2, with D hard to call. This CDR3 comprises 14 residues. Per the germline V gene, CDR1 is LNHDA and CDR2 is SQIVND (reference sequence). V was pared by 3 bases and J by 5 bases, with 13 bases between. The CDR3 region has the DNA TGTGCCAGTAGTATGTTGGGAGACTATTATGGCTACACCTTC. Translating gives CASSMLGDYYGYTF. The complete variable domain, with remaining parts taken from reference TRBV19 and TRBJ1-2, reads DGGITQSPKYLFRKEGQNVTLSCEQNLNHDAMYWYRQDPGQGLRLIYYSQIVNDFQKGDIAEGYSVSREKKESFPLTVTSAQKNPTAFYLCASSMLGDYYGYTFGSGTRLTVV.

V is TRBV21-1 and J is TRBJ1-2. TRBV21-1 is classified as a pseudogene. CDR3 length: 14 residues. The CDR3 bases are TGTGCCAGCAGCAAAATTCCGTCGGGTCTTGGCTACACCTTC. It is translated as CASSKIPSGLGYTF.

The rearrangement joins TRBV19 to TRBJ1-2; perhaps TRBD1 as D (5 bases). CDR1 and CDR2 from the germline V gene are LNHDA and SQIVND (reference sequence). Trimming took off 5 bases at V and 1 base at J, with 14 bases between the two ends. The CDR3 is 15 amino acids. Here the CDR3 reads CASSLTAGNNYGYTF. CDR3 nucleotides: TGTGCCAGTAGTTTGACAGCGGGGAATAACTATGGCTACACCTTC.

The CDR3 nucleotides read TGCGCCAGCAGCCAAGGACTAGCCAGGACAGATACGCAGTATTTT. It translates to CASSQGLARTDTQYF. This chain joins TRBV4-1 and TRBJ2-3; 7 positions match TRBD2. CDR3 length: 15 amino acids. V shed 1 base and J 3 bases; nucleotides not matched to a gene: 4. Germline CDR1 and CDR2: MGHRA and YSYEKL.

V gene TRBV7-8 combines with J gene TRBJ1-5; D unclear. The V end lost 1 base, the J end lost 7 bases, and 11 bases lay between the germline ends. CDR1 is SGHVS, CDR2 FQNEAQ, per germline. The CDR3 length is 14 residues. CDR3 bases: TGTGCCAGCAGCTTAGGCGGGAGGGTCCAGCCCCAGCATTTT. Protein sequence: CASSLGGRVQPQHF.

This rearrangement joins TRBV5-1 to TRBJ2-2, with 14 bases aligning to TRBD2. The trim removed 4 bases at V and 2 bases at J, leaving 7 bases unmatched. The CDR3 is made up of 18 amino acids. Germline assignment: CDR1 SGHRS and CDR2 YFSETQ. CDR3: CASSVRTSGGTNTGELFF. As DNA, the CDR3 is TGCGCCAGCAGCGTTAGGACTAGCGGGGGGACTAACACCGGGGAGCTGTTTTTT.

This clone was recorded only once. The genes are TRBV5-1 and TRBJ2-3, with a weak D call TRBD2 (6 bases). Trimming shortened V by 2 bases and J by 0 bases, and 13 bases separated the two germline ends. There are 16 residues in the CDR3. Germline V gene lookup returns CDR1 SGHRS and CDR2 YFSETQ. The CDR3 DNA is TGCGCCAGCAGCTTTTTAGCGGTTTTTAGCACAGATACGCAGTATTTT. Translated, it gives CASSFLAVFSTDTQYF. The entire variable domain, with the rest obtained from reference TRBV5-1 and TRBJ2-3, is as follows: KAGVTQTPRYLIKTRGQQVTLSCSPISGHRSVSWYQQTPGQGLQFLFEYFSETQRNKGNFPGRFSGRQFSNSRSEMNVSTLELGDSALYLCASSFLAVFSTDTQYFGPGTRLTVL.

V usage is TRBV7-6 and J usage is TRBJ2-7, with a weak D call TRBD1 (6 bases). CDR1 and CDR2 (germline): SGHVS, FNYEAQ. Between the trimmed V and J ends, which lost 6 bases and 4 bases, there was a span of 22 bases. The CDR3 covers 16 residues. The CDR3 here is CASSLNRRTALYEQYF. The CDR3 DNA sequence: TGTGCCAGCAGTTTAAACCGGCGGACAGCCCTATACGAGCAGTACTTC. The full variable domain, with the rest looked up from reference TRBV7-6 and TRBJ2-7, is GAGVSQSPRYKVTKRGQDVALRCDPISGHVSLYWYRQALGQGPEFLTYFNYEAQQDKSGLPNDRFSAERPEGSISTLTIQRTEQRDSAMYRCASSLNRRTALYEQYFGPGTRLTVT.

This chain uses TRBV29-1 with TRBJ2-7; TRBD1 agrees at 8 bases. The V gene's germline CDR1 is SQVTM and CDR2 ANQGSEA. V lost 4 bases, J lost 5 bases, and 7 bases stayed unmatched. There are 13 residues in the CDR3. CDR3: CSVGTGGSNEQYF. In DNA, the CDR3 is TGCAGCGTTGGAACAGGGGGTTCCAACGAGCAGTACTTC.

The CDR3 spells CASSLNPGFTEAFF. The CDR3 coding sequence is TGTGCCAGCAGCTTAAATCCGGGTTTCACTGAAGCTTTCTTT. V gene TRBV7-8 combines with J gene TRBJ1-1; D is undetermined. The length of the CDR3 is 14 residues. Trimming took 2 bases from V and 4 from J, leaving 11 bases between them. Germline V gene data show CDR1 as SGHVS and CDR2 as FQNEAQ.

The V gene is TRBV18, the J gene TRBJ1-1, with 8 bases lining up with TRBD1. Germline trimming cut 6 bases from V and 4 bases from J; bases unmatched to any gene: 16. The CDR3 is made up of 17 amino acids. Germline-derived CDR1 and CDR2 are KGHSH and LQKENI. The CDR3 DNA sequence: TGTGCCAGCTCTCAAACCACAGTGCAGGGGGCCATCACTGAAGCTTTCTTT. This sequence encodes CASSQTTVQGAITEAFF.

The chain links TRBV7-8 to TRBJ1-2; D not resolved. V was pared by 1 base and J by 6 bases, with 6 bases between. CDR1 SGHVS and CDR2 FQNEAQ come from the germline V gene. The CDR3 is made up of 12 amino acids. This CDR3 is CASSLGNNGYTF. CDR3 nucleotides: TGTGCCAGCAGCTTAGGAAACAATGGCTACACCTTC.

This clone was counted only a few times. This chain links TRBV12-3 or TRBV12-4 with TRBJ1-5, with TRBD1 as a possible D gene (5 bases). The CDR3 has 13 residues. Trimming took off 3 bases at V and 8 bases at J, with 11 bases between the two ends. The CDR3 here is CASSLGQGEPQHF. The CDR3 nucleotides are TGTGCCAGCAGTTTGGGGCAGGGCGAGCCCCAGCATTTT.

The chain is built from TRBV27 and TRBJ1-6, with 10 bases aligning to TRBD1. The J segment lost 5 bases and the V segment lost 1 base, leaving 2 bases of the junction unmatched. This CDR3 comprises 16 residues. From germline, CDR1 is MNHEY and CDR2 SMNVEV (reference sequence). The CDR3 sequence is CASSLYGQGDNSPLHF. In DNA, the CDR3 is TGTGCCAGCAGTTTATACGGACAGGGGGATAATTCACCCCTCCACTTT.

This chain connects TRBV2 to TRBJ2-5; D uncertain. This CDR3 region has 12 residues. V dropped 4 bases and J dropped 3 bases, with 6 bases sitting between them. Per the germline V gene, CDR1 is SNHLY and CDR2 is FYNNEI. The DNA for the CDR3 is TGTGCCAGCAGTGTTAGAAAAGAGACCCAGTACTTC. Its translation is CASSVRKETQYF.

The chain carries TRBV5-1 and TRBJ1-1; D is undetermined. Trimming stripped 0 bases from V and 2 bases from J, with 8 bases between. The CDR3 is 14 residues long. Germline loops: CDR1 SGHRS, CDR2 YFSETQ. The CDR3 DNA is TGCGCCAGCAGCTTGGGAGATTCCAACACTGAAGCTTTCTTT. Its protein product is CASSLGDSNTEAFF.

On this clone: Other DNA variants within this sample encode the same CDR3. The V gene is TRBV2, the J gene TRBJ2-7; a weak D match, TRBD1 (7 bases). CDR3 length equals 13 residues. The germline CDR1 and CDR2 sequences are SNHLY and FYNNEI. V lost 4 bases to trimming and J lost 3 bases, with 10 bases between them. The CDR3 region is CASSVQGGYEQYF. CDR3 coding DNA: TGTGCCAGCAGTGTTCAGGGGGGCTACGAGCAGTACTTC.

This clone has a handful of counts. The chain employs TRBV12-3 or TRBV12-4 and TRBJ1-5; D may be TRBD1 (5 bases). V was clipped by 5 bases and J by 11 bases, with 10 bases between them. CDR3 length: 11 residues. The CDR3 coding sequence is TGTGCCAGCAGTCCAGGACAATCCCAGCATTTT. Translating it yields CASSPGQSQHF.

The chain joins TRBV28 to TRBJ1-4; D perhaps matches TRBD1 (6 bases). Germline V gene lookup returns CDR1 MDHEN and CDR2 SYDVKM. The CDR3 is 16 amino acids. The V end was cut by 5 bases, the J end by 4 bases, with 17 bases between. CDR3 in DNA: TGTGCCAGCAGTGTTATATGGGGGCCGGGTAATGAAAAACTGTTTTTT. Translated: CASSVIWGPGNEKLFF. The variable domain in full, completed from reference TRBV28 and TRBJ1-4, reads DVKVTQSSRYLVKRTGEKVFLECVQDMDHENMFWYRQDPGLGLRLIYFSYDVKMKEKGDIPEGYSVSREKKERFSLILESASTNQTSMYLCASSVIWGPGNEKLFFGSGTQLSVL.

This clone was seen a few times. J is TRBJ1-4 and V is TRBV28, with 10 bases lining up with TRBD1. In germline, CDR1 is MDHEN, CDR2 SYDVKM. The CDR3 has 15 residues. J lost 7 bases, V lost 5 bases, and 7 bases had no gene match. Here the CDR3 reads CASSPPGQGSEKLFF. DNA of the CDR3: TGTGCCAGCAGTCCTCCGGGACAGGGGAGTGAAAAACTGTTTTTT.

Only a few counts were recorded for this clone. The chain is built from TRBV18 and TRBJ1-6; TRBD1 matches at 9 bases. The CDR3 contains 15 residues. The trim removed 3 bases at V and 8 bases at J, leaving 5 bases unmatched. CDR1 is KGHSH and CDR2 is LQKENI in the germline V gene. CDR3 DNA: TGTGCCAGCTCACCTGGGACAGGGAAGGATTCACCCCTCCACTTT. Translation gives CASSPGTGKDSPLHF.

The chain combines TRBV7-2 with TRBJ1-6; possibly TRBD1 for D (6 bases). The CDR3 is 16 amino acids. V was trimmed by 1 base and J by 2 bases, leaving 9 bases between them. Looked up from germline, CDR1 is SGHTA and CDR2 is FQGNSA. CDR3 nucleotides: TGTGCCAGCAGCTTAGAAGGACAGCCCTATAATTCACCCCTCCACTTT. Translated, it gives CASSLEGQPYNSPLHF.